The T cell receptor (beta chain) described here comes from a study of technical replicates of blood from a handful of donors. The V gene's germline CDR1 is MGHRA and CDR2 YSYEKL. V shed 5 bases and J shed 5 bases, with 7 bases lying between them. The CDR3 totals 12 residues. The repertoire was sequenced with immunoSEQ multiplex PCR; TCRdb's copy has only in-frame clones and lacks some. The sample carries around 76,000 clones, roughly 92% recorded once. This rearrangement joins TRBV4-1 to TRBJ1-5; the D is unclear. The sequenced material came from T cells isolated from PBMCs. This receptor was obtained from a human donor in good health. This CDR3 reads CASSNLYQPQHF. Here the CDR3 DNA reads TGCGCCAGCAGCAACCTATATCAGCCCCAGCATTTT.